The TCR beta chain under discussion was sequenced for a study of blood T cell repertoires in COVID-19. Whole-study context: Whether acute or convalescent, the COVID-19 samples came from the United States, Italy and Spain.

The data were produced by immunoSEQ multiplex PCR, yet TCRdb's version contains in-frame clones alone and is incomplete. This table holds some 60,000 clones, roughly 85% found once. This TCR derives from a human donor in a cohort sampled during active COVID-19. Sample: peripheral blood.

CDR3 sequence (DNA): TGTGCCAGCACGGGACTACATACGCAGTATTTT. Its protein product is CASTGLHTQYF. This sequence joins TRBV6-5 and TRBJ2-3; 7 positions agree with TRBD2. CDR1 and CDR2 (germline): MNHEY, SVGAGI. CDR3 length equals 11 residues. Unmatched junction bases numbered 2, after V lost 7 bases and J lost 7 bases.